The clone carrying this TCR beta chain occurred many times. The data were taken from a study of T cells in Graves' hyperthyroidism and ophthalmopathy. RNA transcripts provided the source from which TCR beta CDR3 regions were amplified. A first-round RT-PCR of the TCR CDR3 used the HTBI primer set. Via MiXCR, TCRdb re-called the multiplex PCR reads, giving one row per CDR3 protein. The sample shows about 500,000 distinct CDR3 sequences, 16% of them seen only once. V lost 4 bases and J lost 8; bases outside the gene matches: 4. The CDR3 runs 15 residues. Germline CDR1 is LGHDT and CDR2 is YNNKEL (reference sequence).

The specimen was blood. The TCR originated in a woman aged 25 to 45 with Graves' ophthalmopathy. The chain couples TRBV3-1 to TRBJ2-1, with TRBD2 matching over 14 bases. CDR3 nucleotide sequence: TGTGCCAGCAGCCCGTGGACTAGCGGGAGGCATGAGCAGTTCTTC. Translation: CASSPWTSGRHEQFF.